This T cell receptor (beta chain) was sequenced in a study of blood T cell repertoires in COVID-19. About the study: Sample material is recorded as cDNA or gDNA derived from T cells, B-cell-depleted T cells, or PBMCs.

Repertoires were generated with immunoSEQ multiplex PCR, while TCRdb's copy carries only in-frame clones and drops some. Of tens of thousands of clones detected, around four fifths appear once; the ten largest clones hold around 12%. This receptor was taken from a human donor in a cohort sampled during active COVID-19. Sequencing was performed on peripheral blood.

In DNA, the CDR3 is TGTGCCACCGCAAATTCCGGGGGGAGCACCGGGGAGCTGTTTTTT. Encoded protein: CATANSGGSTGELFF. The chain has TRBV24-1 and TRBJ2-2; 7 bases map to TRBD2. Germline CDR1 KGHDR, CDR2 SFDVKD. This CDR3 contains 15 residues. The J segment lost 4 bases and the V segment lost 9 bases, leaving 10 bases of the junction unmatched.